This entry features one TCR beta chain sequence. The junction does not match germline at one end; this may be a read error. The data belong to a study of glioma-infiltrating T cells after dendritic cell vaccination. Study at large: Autologous tumor lysate-pulsed dendritic cell vaccination was given between about 2003 and 2013. The vaccine used monocyte-derived dendritic cells pulsed overnight with autologous tumor lysate. Patients received three intradermal dendritic cell vaccine injections at biweekly intervals.

TCRB CDR3 was amplified from 2 ug genomic DNA or less. TCRdb keeps only in-frame clones here, not all; method: immunoSEQ multiplex PCR. The repertoire holds around 60,000 clones, with around nine tenths as singletons. Per germline, CDR1 SGHTS and CDR2 YDEGEE. The length of the CDR3 is 14 residues. The sample's time point: after dendritic cell vaccination, including at tumor progression/relapse. The chain uses TRBV5-8 and TRBJ1-4; TRBD1 might be the D (6 bases). The material was blood, obtained after dendritic cell vaccination. This sequence originates from a human donor with glioblastoma. CDR3 loop: CASPTGTTNEKLFF. CDR3 coding DNA: TGTGCCAGTCCGACCGGGACAACCAATGAAAAACTGTTTTTT.